These T cell receptor beta chains were read from a single sample in a study of blood T cell repertoires in COVID-19. Assay used: immunoSEQ multiplex PCR; TCRdb lists only in-frame clones, some missing. The table has over 200,000 clones, 85% to 90% seen once; the top ten hold approximately 2.6%. Sequencing was carried out using peripheral blood. The receptors derive from a man between 25 and 39 years old with COVID-19, enrolled during active disease. Each CDR3 is given with its conserved first and last residue. D genes are given only for firm matches. Not every row has a clone size; where given, it reads once, few, many or a size class.

TRBJ2-1,few,TRBV6-2/TRBV6-3,NA,TGTGCCAGCAGTTACTCGCCCAGGGGAGGGATAAATGAGCAGTTCTTC,CASSYSPRGGINEQFF
TRBJ2-7,NA,TRBV5-6,TRBD1,TGTGCCAGCAGCCAACTCACCGGGACAGGGAACTACGAGCAGTACTTC,CASSQLTGTGNYEQYF
TRBJ2-1,NA,TRBV18,TRBD1,TGTGCCAGCTCACCCCGGGACAGTAACAATGAGCAGTTCTTC,CASSPRDSNNEQFF
TRBJ2-1,NA,TRBV24-1,TRBD2,TGTGCCACCAGTGACCGAACTAGCGGGAGTGGCAATGAGCAGTTCTTC,CATSDRTSGSGNEQFF
TRBJ1-5,NA,TRBV2,NA,TGTGCCAGCGGCTACCGGACGGGGGTAGTTCAGCCCCAGCATTTT,CASGYRTGVVQPQHF
TRBJ1-6,NA,TRBV9,NA,TGTGCCAGCAGCGTATCAGGTATTAATTCACCCCTCCACTTT,CASSVSGINSPLHF
TRBJ2-3,once,TRBV28,TRBD2,TGTGCCAGCAGTTCAGGGACTAGCGGGAGGACTGGCACAGATACGCAGTATTTT,CASSSGTSGRTGTDTQYF
TRBJ1-6,NA,TRBV6-6,NA,TGTGCCAGCAGTTCAACGAGCTCCTATAATTCACCCCTCCACTTT,CASSSTSSYNSPLHF
TRBJ2-7,few,TRBV3-1/TRBV3-2,NA,TGTGCCAGCAGCCAAGAGAACAGGGCGGTCGAGCAGTACTTC,CASSQENRAVEQYF
TRBJ1-2,NA,TRBV6-5,TRBD1,TGTGCCAGCAGGCCAGACAGGGACTATGGCTACACCTTC,CASRPDRDYGYTF
TRBJ1-4,NA,TRBV19,TRBD1,TGTGCCAGTAGTCCCACAGGGGGCTCGGCTGAAAAACTGTTTTTT,CASSPTGGSAEKLFF
TRBJ2-7,NA,TRBV6-6,NA,TGTGCCAGCAGTAGGCGGGGAAGCGGCGACGAGCAGTACTTC,CASSRRGSGDEQYF
TRBJ2-7,NA,TRBV28,NA,TGTGCCAGCAGCTTAGATGGGAGAGACGAGCAGTACTTC,CASSLDGRDEQYF
TRBJ1-5,NA,TRBV6-6,NA,TGTGCCAGCTCACAGAGAGATCAGCCCCAGCATTTT,CASSQRDQPQHF
TRBJ1-1,NA,TRBV6-5,NA,TGTGCCAGCAGTTCACAGGTTGCTGGCACTGAAGCTTTCTTT,CASSSQVAGTEAFF
TRBJ2-4,NA,TRBV19,TRBD1,TGTGCCAGTAGTATCCTCCAAGGGACAGGAAAAAACATTCAGTACTTC,CASSILQGTGKNIQYF
TRBJ2-1,NA,TRBV19,TRBD2,TGTGCCAGTAGTATGGAGGCTAGCGGATGGTACAATGAGCAGTTCTTC,CASSMEASGWYNEQFF
TRBJ1-2,few,TRBV4-3,NA,TGCGCCAGCAGCCAAGATCCCGGCCAGGGGCTGTATGGCTACACCTTC,CASSQDPGQGLYGYTF
TRBJ2-7,NA,TRBV15,TRBD1,TGTGCCACCAGAGGGACAGGGTTGTACGAGCAGTACTTC,CATRGTGLYEQYF
TRBJ1-5,NA,TRBV21-1,NA,TGTGCCAGCAGCGCCGCTGATACAGGGGGCCAAAATCAGCCCCAGCATTTT,CASSAADTGGQNQPQHF
TRBJ2-7,NA,TRBV7-9,TRBD1,TGTGCCAGCAGCCCCCCGGGACAGGGGTCCTACGAGCAGTACTTC,CASSPPGQGSYEQYF
TRBJ1-2,few,TRBV19,TRBD1,TGTGCCAGTAGTATCGGGACAGGATCTAACTATGGCTACACCTTC,CASSIGTGSNYGYTF
TRBJ2-2,NA,TRBV24-1,NA,TGTGCCACCAGTGATTTTACCGGGACAAAGAACACCGGGGAGCTGTTTTTT,CATSDFTGTKNTGELFF
TRBJ1-2,once,TRBV7-3,NA,TGTGCCAGCAGCTTTGATCCACAGAATAACTATGGCTACACCTTC,CASSFDPQNNYGYTF
TRBJ1-2,NA,TRBV7-2,TRBD1,TGTGCCAGCAGCTTAGGGGGACAGGTTAACTATGGCTACACCTTC,CASSLGGQVNYGYTF
TRBJ1-2,NA,TRBV29-1,NA,TGCAGCGTTGTCCAGGATGGCTACACCTTC,CSVVQDGYTF
TRBJ1-4,NA,TRBV7-2,NA,TGTGCCAGCAGCTCCTTAGCTCGGGGGTTTGATGAAAAACTGTTTTTT,CASSSLARGFDEKLFF
TRBJ2-1,NA,TRBV7-2,TRBD2,TGTGCCAGCAGCTTAGATCGTAGGGAGCGGGGGGGCGATAATGAGCAGTTCTTC,CASSLDRRERGGDNEQFF